In its sample, the clone carrying this T cell receptor (beta chain) was seen a few times. This specimen comes from a study of T cell responses to AZD1222 COVID-19 vaccine. Profiling relied on immunoSEQ multiplex PCR, and the TCRdb table lists in-frame clones only, not all of them. The table has roughly 75,000 clones, 84% seen once; the top ten hold over 8%. The specimen comprised peripheral blood, sampled on day 0 of AZD1222 vaccination. The sequence was collected from an adult in good health.

CDR3 amino acids: CASSSQGQGGDEQYF. CDR3 coding DNA: TGTGCCAGCAGCTCTCAGGGACAGGGTGGGGACGAGCAGTACTTC. V usage is TRBV7-2 and J usage is TRBJ2-7; 9 nucleotides line up with TRBD1. The CDR3 sequence is 15 residues long. With V trimmed by 4 bases and J by 5 bases, 9 bases remained unmatched. Germline CDR1 is SGHTA and CDR2 is FQGNSA.